The rows below give T cell receptor beta chains drawn from one sample of a study of technical replicates of blood from a few donors. This table comes from immunoSEQ multiplex PCR, and its TCRdb copy is limited to in-frame clones, with some not included. Among some 68,000 clones listed, 92% were seen once. The material sequenced was T cells isolated from PBMCs. These receptors all come from a human donor in good health. The CDR3 runs from the conserved cysteine through the conserved F or W. A D gene is named only where the DNA matches it firmly.

d_gene,j_gene,v_gene,CDR3aa
NA,TRBJ2-1,TRBV19,CASSIEPGSMKFF
TRBD2,TRBJ2-1,TRBV7-8,CASSLVSGTTTGEQFF
TRBD2,TRBJ2-5,TRBV2,CASSERLAGGGTQYF
NA,TRBJ1-1,TRBV5-1,CASSLANTGLDIDTEAFF
TRBD1,TRBJ2-3,TRBV2,CASSRDRGGTDTQYF
NA,TRBJ2-3,TRBV10-1,CASSESGDMSTDTQYF
TRBD1,TRBJ2-7,TRBV5-5,CASSRPGQGSYEQYF
NA,TRBJ1-3,TRBV7-8,CASSQAYAGNTIYF
NA,TRBJ1-1,TRBV4-1,CASSQVGARAFF
NA,TRBJ1-4,TRBV27,CASSLMSGTNEKLFF
NA,TRBJ2-2,TRBV7-2,CASSLRLRGSDTGELFF
NA,TRBJ2-4,TRBV27,CASSPHSYLEVAKNIQYF
NA,TRBJ2-7,TRBV28,CASRGLTYEQYF
TRBD1,TRBJ1-2,TRBV6-1,CASNKGQIYGYTF
NA,TRBJ1-5,TRBV9,CASSVEAGRQPQHF
NA,TRBJ1-5,TRBV6-1,CATSGAPNQPQHF
NA,TRBJ2-2,TRBV5-6,CASSLAAGEGLFF
NA,TRBJ2-1,TRBV6-1,CASRAATYLNNEQFF
TRBD1,TRBJ1-5,TRBV29-1,CSVEIAGTGSNQPQHF
TRBD1,TRBJ1-2,TRBV4-1,CASSQDSGTGAVLYGYTF
NA,TRBJ1-2,TRBV7-2,CASSSDRIYGYTF
NA,TRBJ2-7,TRBV11-2,CASSLVPSEQYF
TRBD1,TRBJ1-1,TRBV6-6,CASSWTGGSEAFF
TRBD1,TRBJ1-5,TRBV19,CAVDRGTSQPQHF
NA,TRBJ1-4,TRBV6-5,CASSPSQSPREKLFF
NA,TRBJ2-2,TRBV4-2,CASSQVTGNTGELFF
NA,TRBJ1-1,TRBV7-9,CASDRNTEAFF
NA,TRBJ2-7,TRBV19,CASSIGPSDSYEQYF
NA,TRBJ2-7,TRBV29-1,CSVEDLGDEQYF
NA,TRBJ1-3,TRBV19,CASSIQGWGNTIYF
NA,TRBJ1-2,TRBV2,CASSVMDSLNYGYTF
TRBD2,TRBJ2-3,TRBV4-1,CASSQEPRISGRADTQYF
NA,TRBJ1-1,TRBV29-1,CSVLAHPGPRPFF
NA,TRBJ1-3,TRBV11-1,CASSALARQSGNTIYF
TRBD1,TRBJ2-1,TRBV30,CAWGRGYNNEQFF
NA,TRBJ2-2,TRBV6-5,CASSWVQDTGELFF
TRBD2,TRBJ2-3,TRBV19,CASSIAHSGRTDTQYF
NA,TRBJ1-2,TRBV27,CASYQTGEYGYTF
TRBD2,TRBJ2-1,TRBV7-8,CASSQNIIAGGRDEQFF
TRBD2,TRBJ2-7,TRBV11-3,CASSLEGGRNDEQYF
TRBD1,TRBJ1-2,TRBV30,CAWGPGQSNYGYTF
TRBD2,TRBJ2-1,TRBV4-1,CASSQPSGNEQFF
NA,TRBJ2-1,TRBV19,CATRQSWEYNEQFF
TRBD2,TRBJ2-1,TRBV28,CASSYTSGSSYNEQFF
TRBD1,TRBJ1-1,TRBV29-1,CSVTTGETEAFF
TRBD1,TRBJ1-2,TRBV9,CASSGSGDRANYGYTF
TRBD1,TRBJ2-1,TRBV13,CARSKRTGRDEQFF
NA,TRBJ2-1,TRBV6-5,CASTLAGHEQFF
NA,TRBJ2-7,TRBV6-1,CASSEDKERSYEQYF
TRBD2,TRBJ2-2,TRBV7-2,CASSLVGPLAGTGELFF
NA,TRBJ2-7,TRBV7-2,CASSSRQSYEQYF
TRBD2,TRBJ2-3,TRBV19,CASSIAGGQHTQYF
NA,TRBJ1-1,TRBV9,CASSVAPEFRNTEAFF
NA,TRBJ2-1,TRBV6-4,CASSDEADSYNEQFF
TRBD1,TRBJ1-5,TRBV9,CASSAQGASQPQHF
NA,TRBJ2-7,TRBV11-3,CASSRMAGYEQYF
TRBD2,TRBJ2-7,TRBV2,CASSRSSGSYEQYF